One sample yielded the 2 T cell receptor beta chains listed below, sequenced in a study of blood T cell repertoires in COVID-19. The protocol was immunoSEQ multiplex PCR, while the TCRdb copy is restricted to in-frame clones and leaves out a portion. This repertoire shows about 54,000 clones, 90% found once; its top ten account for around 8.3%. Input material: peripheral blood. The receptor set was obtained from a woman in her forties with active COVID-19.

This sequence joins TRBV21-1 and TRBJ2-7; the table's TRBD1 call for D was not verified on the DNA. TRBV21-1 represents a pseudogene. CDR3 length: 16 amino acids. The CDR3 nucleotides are TGTGCCAGCAGCAAAGGGAATCAGGGGGGCGCCTACGAGCAGTACTTC. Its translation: CASSKGNQGGAYEQYF.

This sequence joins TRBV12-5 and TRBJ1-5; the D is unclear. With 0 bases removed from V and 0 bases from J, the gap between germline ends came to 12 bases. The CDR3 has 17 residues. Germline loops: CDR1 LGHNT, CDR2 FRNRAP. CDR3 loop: CASGLVSWPYSNQPQHF. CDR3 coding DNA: TGTGCTAGTGGTTTGGTAAGTTGGCCGTATAGCAATCAGCCCCAGCATTTT.